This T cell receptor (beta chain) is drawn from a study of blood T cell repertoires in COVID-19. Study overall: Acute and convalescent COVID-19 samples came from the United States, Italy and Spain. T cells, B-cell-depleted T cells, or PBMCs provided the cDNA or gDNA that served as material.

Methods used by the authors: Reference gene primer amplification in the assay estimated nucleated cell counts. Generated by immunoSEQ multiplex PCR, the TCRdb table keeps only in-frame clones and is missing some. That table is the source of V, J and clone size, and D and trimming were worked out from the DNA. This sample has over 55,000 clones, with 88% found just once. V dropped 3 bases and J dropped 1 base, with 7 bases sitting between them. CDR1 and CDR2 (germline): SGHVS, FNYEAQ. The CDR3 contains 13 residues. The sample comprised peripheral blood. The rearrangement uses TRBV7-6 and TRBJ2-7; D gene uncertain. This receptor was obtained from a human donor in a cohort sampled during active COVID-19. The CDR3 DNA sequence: TGTGCCAGCAGCTTTTCCGAGTCCTACGAGCAGTACTTC. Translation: CASSFSESYEQYF.